These 6 T cell receptor beta chains were all obtained from the same sample, sequenced in a study of blood T cell repertoires in COVID-19. Assay: immunoSEQ multiplex PCR; the TCRdb copy retains only in-frame clones and omits some. The sample yields 250,000 to 300,000 clones, approximately 91% seen once. Sequencing input: peripheral blood. These receptors all come from a woman in her 30s with COVID-19, enrolled during active disease.

V and J are TRBV6-1 and TRBJ1-3; D remains ambiguous. Trimming pared 3 bases from V and 0 bases from J, leaving 12 bases between. This CDR3 comprises 16 residues. Germline assignment: CDR1 MNHNS and CDR2 SASEGT. The CDR3 nucleotides are TGTGCCAGCAGTGATACAGTACAGCTCTCTGGAAACACCATATATTTT. Encoded protein: CASSDTVQLSGNTIYF.

The table lists this clone with a count of one. The chain links TRBV24-1 to TRBJ2-1, with D possibly matching TRBD1 (5 bases). Germline lookup yields CDR1 KGHDR and CDR2 SFDVKD. The CDR3 consists of 15 residues. Trimming took 6 bases from V and 5 from J, leaving 16 bases between them. The CDR3 loop is CATSFQGTNNNEQFF. The CDR3 DNA sequence: TGTGCCACCAGTTTTCAGGGAACAAACAACAATGAGCAGTTCTTC.

This rearrangement joins TRBV15 to TRBJ1-2; a possible D gene is TRBD1 (5 bases). V was pared by 1 base and J by 3 bases, with 12 bases between. Germline V lookup: CDR1 LNHNV, CDR2 YYDKDF (reference sequence). The CDR3 sequence is 15 residues long. This chain's CDR3 is CATSRARDFDYGYTF. The DNA for the CDR3 is TGTGCCACCAGCAGAGCCAGGGATTTTGACTATGGCTACACCTTC.

This chain uses TRBV6-6 with TRBJ1-2; 9 bases match TRBD1. This CDR3 has 14 amino acids. Germline assignment: CDR1 MNHNY and CDR2 SVGAGI (reference sequence). The trim removed 4 bases at V and 7 bases at J, leaving 7 bases unmatched. CDR3 bases: TGTGCCAGCAGTTGGTCCGGGACAGGGATTGGCTACACCTTC. It encodes CASSWSGTGIGYTF.

The gene calls are TRBV11-2 and TRBJ1-6; D gene uncertain. V was shortened by 4 bases and J by 5 bases, with 12 bases between the two germline ends. Germline assignment: CDR1 SGHAT and CDR2 FQNNGV. The length of the CDR3 is 15 residues. This chain's CDR3 is CASSSARHDNSPLHF. Written as DNA, the CDR3 is TGTGCCAGCAGCTCGGCCCGACACGATAATTCACCCCTCCACTTT.

The V and J genes are TRBV27 and TRBJ2-1; tentative D call: TRBD2 (6 bases). The CDR3 length is 15 residues. The V end lost 6 bases, the J end lost 9 bases, and 21 bases lay between the germline ends. Germline CDR1 and CDR2: MNHEY and SMNVEV (reference sequence). CDR3 sequence: CASRGARRAWAEQFF. The CDR3 DNA is TGTGCCAGCAGGGGAGCGAGGAGGGCCTGGGCTGAGCAGTTCTTC.